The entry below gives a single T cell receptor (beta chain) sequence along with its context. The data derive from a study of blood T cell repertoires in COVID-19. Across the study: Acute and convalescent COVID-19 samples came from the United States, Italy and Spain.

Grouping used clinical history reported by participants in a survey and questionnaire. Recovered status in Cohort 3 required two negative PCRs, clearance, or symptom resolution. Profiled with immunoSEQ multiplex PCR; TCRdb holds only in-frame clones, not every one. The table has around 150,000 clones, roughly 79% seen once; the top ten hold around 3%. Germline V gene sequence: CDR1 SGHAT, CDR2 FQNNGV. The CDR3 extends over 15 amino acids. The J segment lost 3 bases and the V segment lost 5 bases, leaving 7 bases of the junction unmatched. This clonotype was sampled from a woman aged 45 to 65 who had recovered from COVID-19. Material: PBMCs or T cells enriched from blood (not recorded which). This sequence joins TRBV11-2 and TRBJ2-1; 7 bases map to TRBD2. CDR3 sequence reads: CASSPSAGDYNEQFF. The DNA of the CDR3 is TGTGCCAGCAGCCCCTCGGCGGGAGACTACAATGAGCAGTTCTTC.